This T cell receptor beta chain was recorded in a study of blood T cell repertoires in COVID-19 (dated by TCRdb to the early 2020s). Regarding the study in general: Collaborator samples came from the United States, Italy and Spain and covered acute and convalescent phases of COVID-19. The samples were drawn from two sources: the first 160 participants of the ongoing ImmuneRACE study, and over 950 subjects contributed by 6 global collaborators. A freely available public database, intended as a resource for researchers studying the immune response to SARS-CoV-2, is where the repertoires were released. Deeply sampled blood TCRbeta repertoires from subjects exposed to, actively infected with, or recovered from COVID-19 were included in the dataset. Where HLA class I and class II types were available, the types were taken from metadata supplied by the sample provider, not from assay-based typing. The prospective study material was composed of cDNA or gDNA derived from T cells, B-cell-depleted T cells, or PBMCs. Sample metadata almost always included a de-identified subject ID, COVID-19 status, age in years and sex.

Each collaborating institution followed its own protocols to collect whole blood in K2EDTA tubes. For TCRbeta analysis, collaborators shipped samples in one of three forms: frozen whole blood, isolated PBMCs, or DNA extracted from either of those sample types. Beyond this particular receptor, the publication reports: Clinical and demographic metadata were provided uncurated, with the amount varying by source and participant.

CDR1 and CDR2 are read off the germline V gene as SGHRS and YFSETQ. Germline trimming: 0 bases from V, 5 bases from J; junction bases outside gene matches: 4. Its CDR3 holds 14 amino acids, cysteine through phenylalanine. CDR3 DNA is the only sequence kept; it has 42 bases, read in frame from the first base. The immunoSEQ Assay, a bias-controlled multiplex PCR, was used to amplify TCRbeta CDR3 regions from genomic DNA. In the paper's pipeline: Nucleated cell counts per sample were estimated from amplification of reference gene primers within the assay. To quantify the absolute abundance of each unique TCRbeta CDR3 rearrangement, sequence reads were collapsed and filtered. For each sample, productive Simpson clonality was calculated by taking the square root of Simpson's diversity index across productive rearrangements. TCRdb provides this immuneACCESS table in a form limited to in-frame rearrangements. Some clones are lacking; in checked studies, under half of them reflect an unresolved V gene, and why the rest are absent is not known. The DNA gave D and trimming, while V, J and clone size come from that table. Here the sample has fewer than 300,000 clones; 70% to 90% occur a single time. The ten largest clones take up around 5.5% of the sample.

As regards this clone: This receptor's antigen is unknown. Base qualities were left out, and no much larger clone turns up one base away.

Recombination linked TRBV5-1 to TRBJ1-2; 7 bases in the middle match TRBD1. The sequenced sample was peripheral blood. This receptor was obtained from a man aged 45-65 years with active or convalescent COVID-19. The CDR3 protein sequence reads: CASSLGDRLYGYTF. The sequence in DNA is TGCGCCAGCAGCTTGGGGGACAGACTTTATGGCTACACCTTC.